The 15 T cell receptor beta chains presented below share a single source sample, sequenced in a study of spatial heterogeneity in lung cancer. Notes on the study in general: For expanded intratumoral alpha and beta TCRs, counts tracked tumor mutation counts.

What these receptors recognize is not known. The time point was: sample taken at primary tumor resection. Using its own MiXCR run on the 5' RACE reads, TCRdb lists one record per CDR3 protein. Of roughly 18,000 distinct CDR3 sequences listed, 8.5% to 10% were seen once; the top ten hold 20% to 25%. Sequences were derived from lung tumor tissue, sampled at surgery. These receptors originate from a female donor with early-stage non-small cell lung cancer.

As concerns this clonotype: The library was built for alpha chains, so this beta chain is an off-target read and its size means little. This chain links TRBV5-1 with TRBJ1-5; TRBD1 is a possible D gene (6 bases). CDR1 SGHRS and CDR2 YFSETQ come from the germline V gene. V lost 4 bases to trimming and J lost 1 base, with 9 bases between them. The CDR3 is made up of 14 amino acids. The DNA of the CDR3 is TGCGCCAGCAGCCCCGGACAGAGCAATCAGCCCCAGCATTTT. Translated, it gives CASSPGQSNQPQHF.

By sample fraction, this clonotype is medium-sized. Little can be read into the size of this beta chain, an off-target read in a library designed for alpha chains. The chain uses TRBV7-9 and TRBJ2-3; D gene uncertain. V lost 0 bases to trimming and J lost 7 bases, with 5 bases between them. Germline CDR1 and CDR2: SEHNR and FQNEAQ (reference sequence). The CDR3 contains 12 residues. The CDR3 DNA sequence: TGTGCCAGCAGCTTAGCGGTAAATACGCAGTATTTT. This codes for CASSLAVNTQYF.

This clonotype appeared a few times. This beta chain was picked up by a library intended for alpha chains and is off target, so its count carries little meaning. The rearrangement uses TRBV11-2 and TRBJ2-7, with D maybe TRBD2 (6 bases). V was cut by 1 base and J by 7 bases, with 8 bases left in between. CDR1 and CDR2 from the germline V gene are SGHAT and FQNNGV. The CDR3 extends over 12 amino acids. DNA of the CDR3: TGTGCCAGCAGCTTAGGGAGGGTTGAGCAGTACTTC. This gives the protein CASSLGRVEQYF.

This clonotype has at least ten counts. This beta chain turned up in a library designed for alpha chains; as an off-target read, its abundance says little. This rearrangement joins TRBV19 to TRBJ2-5, with 9 bases identical to TRBD1. CDR1 and CDR2 from the germline V gene are LNHDA and SQIVND (reference sequence). The CDR3 has 15 residues. Germline trimming cut 5 bases from V and 4 bases from J; bases unmatched to any gene: 8. The DNA of the CDR3 is TGTGCCAGTAGTCCCCTGGACAGGGGAAGAGAGACCCAGTACTTC. Its protein product is CASSPLDRGRETQYF. The full variable domain, completed using reference TRBV19 and TRBJ2-5, is DGGITQSPKYLFRKEGQNVTLSCEQNLNHDAMYWYRQDPGQGLRLIYYSQIVNDFQKGDIAEGYSVSREKKESFPLTVTSAQKNPTAFYLCASSPLDRGRETQYFGPGTRLLVL.

In this sample, this clonotype is medium-sized (0.01 to 0.1%). Since the library was made to target alpha chains, this beta chain is a stray read and its abundance is not meaningful. V and J are TRBV10-3 and TRBJ1-5; the D is unclear. This CDR3 is 15 amino acids long. The V end lost 3 bases, the J end lost 0 bases, and 9 bases lay between the germline ends. Germline-derived CDR1 and CDR2 are ENHRY and SYGVKD. The CDR3 region has the DNA TGTGCCATCAGTGAAAGGCAGTATAGCAATCAGCCCCAGCATTTT. Protein product: CAISERQYSNQPQHF.

In this sample, this clonotype turned up many times. As an off-target read in a library built for alpha chains, this beta chain has a frequency of little significance. The J gene is TRBJ2-6, the V gene TRBV6-1; 7 bases are a match to TRBD1. V lost 2 bases to trimming and J lost 0 bases; unmatched junction nucleotides: 7. The CDR3 runs to 18 residues. In germline, CDR1 is MNHNS, CDR2 SASEGT. The CDR3 spells CASSELGTVLSGANVLTF. The CDR3 DNA is TGTGCCAGCAGTGAATTGGGGACAGTTCTCTCTGGGGCCAACGTCCTGACTTTC.

This clonotype has only a few counts. In a library made to pick up alpha chains, this beta chain is a stray read with a size that means little. The rearrangement links TRBV12-3 or TRBV12-4 to TRBJ1-3, with 10 bases that match TRBD1. The V gene end was trimmed by 5 bases and the J gene end by 3 bases; junction bases not matched to a gene: 7. The CDR3 spans 16 residues. CDR3 DNA sequence: TGTGCCAGCAGTCCTCCGGGACAGGGGTATGGAAACACCATATATTTT. This codes for CASSPPGQGYGNTIYF.

By share, this clonotype counts as medium-sized (0.01 to 0.1%). This beta chain turned up in a library designed for alpha chains; as an off-target read, its abundance says little. This chain connects TRBV10-3 to TRBJ1-5, with TRBD1 matching over 7 bases. Germline CDR1 ENHRY, CDR2 SYGVKD. The CDR3 is 14 residues long. V lost 5 bases to trimming and J lost 7 bases; unmatched junction nucleotides: 8. CDR3 protein: CAISIQGPGQPQHF. Here the CDR3 DNA reads TGTGCCATCAGTATACAGGGGCCGGGACAGCCCCAGCATTTT.

This clonotype was detected only a few times. Because the library targeted alpha chains, this beta chain is an off-target read whose size means little. The J gene is TRBJ2-7, the V gene TRBV5-1; D is unclear. Germline assignment: CDR1 SGHRS and CDR2 YFSETQ. Trimming cost V 0 bases and J 6 bases, with 7 bases left between them. The CDR3 has 12 residues. The CDR3: CASSLEGPEQYF. The CDR3 DNA reads as TGCGCCAGCAGCTTGGAGGGTCCCGAGCAGTACTTC.

This clonotype has ten or more counts. This beta chain represents an off-target read in a library built for alpha chains; its size is of limited meaning. This chain connects TRBV5-1 to TRBJ2-1; TRBD2 matches at 8 bases. CDR1 SGHRS and CDR2 YFSETQ come from the germline V gene. The CDR3 loop spans 18 amino acids. V lost 5 bases and J lost 0; bases outside the gene matches: 13. The CDR3 region is CASSLLGGGSSSYNEQFF. In nucleotides, the CDR3 is TGCGCCAGCAGTCTCCTAGGCGGGGGGTCTAGCTCCTACAATGAGCAGTTCTTC.

By share of the sample, this clonotype is medium-sized (0.01 to 0.1%). Since it is a stray read in a library aimed at alpha chains, this beta chain has a size that is not meaningful. J is TRBJ2-5 and V is TRBV6-2 or TRBV6-3; D remains unclear. V shed 2 bases and J shed 4 bases, with 2 bases lying between them. The CDR3 is made up of 11 amino acids. Germline V gene sequence: CDR1 MNHEY, CDR2 SVGEGT. CDR3 sequence reads: CASSYGETQYF. For the CDR3, the DNA is TGTGCCAGCAGTTACGGAGAGACCCAGTACTTC.

The table lists this clonotype with many counts. Because the library targeted alpha chains, this beta chain is an off-target read whose size means little. The rearrangement links TRBV3-1 to TRBJ1-1; D uncertain. The CDR3 runs to 15 residues. Trimming took 5 bases from V and 3 from J, leaving 16 bases between them. The V gene's germline CDR1 is LGHDT and CDR2 YNNKEL (reference sequence). In nucleotides, the CDR3 is TGTGCCAGCAGCTTAAACCCGGGAGAGGACACTGAAGCTTTCTTT. Its protein is CASSLNPGEDTEAFF.

This clonotype was detected ten times or more. Because the library targeted alpha chains, this beta chain is an off-target read whose size means little. The chain recombines TRBV20-1 with TRBJ2-7; unclear D gene. Germline V gene lookup returns CDR1 DFQATT and CDR2 SNEGSKA (reference sequence). This CDR3 comprises 15 residues. Trimming stripped 5 bases from V and 4 bases from J, with 21 bases between. CDR3 region: CSASTTRVSLYEQYF. The CDR3 DNA sequence: TGCAGTGCTTCTACAACACGGGTATCCTTATACGAGCAGTACTTC.

This clonotype showed up many times. The library was designed around alpha chains, so this beta chain is a stray read whose abundance carries little weight. The V call is TRBV12-3 or TRBV12-4, the J call TRBJ2-2; possible D gene TRBD1, 5 bases. This CDR3 is 13 amino acids long. V lost 2 bases to trimming and J lost 6 bases, with 7 bases between them. The CDR3 protein is CASSLQGAGELFF. The CDR3 region has the DNA TGTGCCAGCAGTTTACAGGGCGCCGGGGAGCTGTTTTTT.

This clonotype was detected ten times or more. A library prepared for alpha chains yielded this beta chain as an off-target read; its size is of little meaning. The chain couples TRBV12-3 or TRBV12-4 to TRBJ2-5; no clear D gene. The CDR3 totals 13 residues. The V gene lost 8 bases and the J gene lost 3 bases, with 13 bases spanning the gap. DNA of the CDR3: TGTGCCAGCGGTCAGGCCCCGAAAGAGACCCAGTACTTC. Translation: CASGQAPKETQYF.